The next 3 T cell receptor beta chains were all read from a single sample in a study of T cells after yellow fever vaccination. Using its own MiXCR run on the 5' RACE reads, TCRdb lists one record per CDR3 protein. The sample has about 68,000 distinct CDR3 sequences, 5% to 8% seen once. The sequences come from CD8+ T cells sorted from PBMCs, collected more than 40 days after the first yellow fever vaccination. These receptor sequences come from a man aged 18 to 35 who received the YFV17D yellow fever vaccine.

This clonotype was recorded many times. This chain uses TRBV12-3 or TRBV12-4 with TRBJ2-5; D not certain. The CDR3 contains 13 residues. V was cut by 0 bases and J by 2 bases, with 4 bases left in between. The CDR3 DNA reads TGTGCCAGCAGTTTAGCCCGTCAAGAGACCCAGTACTTC. Translation gives CASSLARQETQYF.

This clonotype was recorded many times. This chain links TRBV7-8 with TRBJ1-2; D uncertain. V dropped 1 base and J dropped 1 base, with 7 bases sitting between them. The CDR3 extends over 14 amino acids. Germline V lookup: CDR1 SGHVS, CDR2 FQNEAQ. This CDR3 reads CASSLGVNNYGYTF. The CDR3 DNA sequence: TGTGCCAGCAGCTTAGGGGTGAATAACTATGGCTACACCTTC.

This clonotype has at least ten counts. The chain is built from TRBV10-3 and TRBJ1-1; D gene unclear. The V gene lost 0 bases and the J gene lost 0 bases, with 8 bases spanning the gap. The germline CDR1 and CDR2 sequences are ENHRY and SYGVKD. This CDR3 spans 15 amino acids. The CDR3 DNA reads TGTGCCATCAGTGAGTCGACATTCGTGAACACTGAAGCTTTCTTT. It translates to CAISESTFVNTEAFF.